The 5 T cell receptor beta chains presented below share a single source sample, sequenced in a study of blood T cell repertoires in COVID-19. Only in-frame clones appear in the TCRdb table, and some are missing; sequencing was by immunoSEQ multiplex PCR. The sample lists approximately 250,000 clones, around 84% occurring once. The sample consisted of peripheral blood. The receptors shown here come from a man in his forties with acute or convalescent COVID-19.

The chain combines TRBV24-1 with TRBJ2-3; 7 positions match TRBD1. Germline trimming cut 4 bases from V and 1 base from J; bases unmatched to any gene: 10. CDR3 size: 17 residues. Germline CDR1 KGHDR, CDR2 SFDVKD. This CDR3 is CATSDGSRGRGTDTQYF. In nucleotides, the CDR3 is TGTGCCACCAGTGACGGCTCGAGGGGGCGCGGCACAGATACGCAGTATTTT.

This rearrangement joins TRBV12-5 to TRBJ1-2; no definite D call. The V gene's germline CDR1 is LGHNT and CDR2 FRNRAP. This CDR3 region has 13 residues. V lost 7 bases and J lost 1, with 10 bases in between. The chain's CDR3 is CASAQEYNYGYTF. CDR3 DNA sequence: TGTGCTAGTGCCCAAGAGTATAACTATGGCTACACCTTC.

This clone has at least ten counts. The chain uses TRBV18 and TRBJ1-5, with D perhaps TRBD1 (5 bases). This CDR3 has 13 residues. CDR1 is KGHSH, CDR2 LQKENI, per germline. Trimming took off 6 bases at V and 4 bases at J, with 10 bases between the two ends. The CDR3, as DNA: TGTGCCAGCTCGCGGGACGAAAATCAGCCCCAGCATTTT. Translating gives CASSRDENQPQHF.

The count of this clone is one. This chain links TRBV5-1 with TRBJ1-1; 11 nucleotides align to TRBD1. The V segment lost 3 bases and the J segment 1 base; nucleotides outside the gene matches: 2. Per germline, CDR1 SGHRS and CDR2 YFSETQ. The CDR3 length is 15 residues. In DNA form, the CDR3 reads TGCGCCAGCAGCTGGACAGGGGGCGCGAACACTGAAGCTTTCTTT. Translated, it gives CASSWTGGANTEAFF.

CDR3 sequence (DNA): TGTGCCAGTAGTACCACACCGGGACAGGGGGCTGGCTATGGCTACACCTTC. Encoded protein: CASSTTPGQGAGYGYTF. The chain couples TRBV19 to TRBJ1-2; 12 positions match TRBD1. CDR3 length equals 17 residues. The junction had 10 bases not matched to a gene; V was cut back by 4 bases and J by 4 bases. Germline V gene sequence: CDR1 LNHDA, CDR2 SQIVND (reference sequence).